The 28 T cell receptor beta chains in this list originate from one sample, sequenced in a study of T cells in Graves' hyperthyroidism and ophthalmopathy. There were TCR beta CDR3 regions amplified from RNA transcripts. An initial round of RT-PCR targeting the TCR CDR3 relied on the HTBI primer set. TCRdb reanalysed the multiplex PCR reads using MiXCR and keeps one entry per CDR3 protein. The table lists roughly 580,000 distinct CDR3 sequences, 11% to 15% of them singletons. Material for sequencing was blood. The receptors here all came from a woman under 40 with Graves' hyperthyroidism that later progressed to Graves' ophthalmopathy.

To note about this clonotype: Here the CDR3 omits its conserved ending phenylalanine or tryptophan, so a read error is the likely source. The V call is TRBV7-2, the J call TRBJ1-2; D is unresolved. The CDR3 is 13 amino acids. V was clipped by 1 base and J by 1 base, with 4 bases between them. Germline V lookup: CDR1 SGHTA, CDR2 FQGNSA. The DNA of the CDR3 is TGTGCCAGCAGCTTAGGACTTAACTATGGCTACACCTCC. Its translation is CASSLGLNYGYTS.

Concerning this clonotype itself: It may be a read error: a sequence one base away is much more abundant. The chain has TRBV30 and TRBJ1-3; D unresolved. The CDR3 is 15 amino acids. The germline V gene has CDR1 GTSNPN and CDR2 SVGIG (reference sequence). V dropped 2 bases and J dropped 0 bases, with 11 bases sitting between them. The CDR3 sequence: CAWSRAPSSGNTIYF. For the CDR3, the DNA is TGTGCCTGGAGTCGGGCCCCCAGCTCTGGAAACACCATATATTTT.

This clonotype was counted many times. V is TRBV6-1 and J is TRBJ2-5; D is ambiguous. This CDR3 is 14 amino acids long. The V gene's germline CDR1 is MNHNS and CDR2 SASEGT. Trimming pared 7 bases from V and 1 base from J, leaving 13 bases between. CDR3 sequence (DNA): TGTGCCAGCAAACCCCCGGGCAGCCAAGAGACCCAGTACTTC. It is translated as CASKPPGSQETQYF.

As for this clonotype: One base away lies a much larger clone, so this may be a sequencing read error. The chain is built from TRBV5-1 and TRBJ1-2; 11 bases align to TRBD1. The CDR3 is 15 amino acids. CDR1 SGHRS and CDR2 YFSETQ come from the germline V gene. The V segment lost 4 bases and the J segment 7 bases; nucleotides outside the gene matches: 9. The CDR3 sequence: CASSLEGQGASGYTF. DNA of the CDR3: TGCGCCAGCAGCCTTGAAGGACAGGGGGCTTCTGGCTACACCTTC.

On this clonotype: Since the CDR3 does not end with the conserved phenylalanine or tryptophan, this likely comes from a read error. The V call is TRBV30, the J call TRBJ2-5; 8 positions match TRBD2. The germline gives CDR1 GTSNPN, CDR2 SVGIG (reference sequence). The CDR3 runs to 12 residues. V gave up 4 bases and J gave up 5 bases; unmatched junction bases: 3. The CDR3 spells CAWTRGVETQYV. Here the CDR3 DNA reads TGTGCCTGGACGCGGGGGGTCGAGACCCAGTACGTC.

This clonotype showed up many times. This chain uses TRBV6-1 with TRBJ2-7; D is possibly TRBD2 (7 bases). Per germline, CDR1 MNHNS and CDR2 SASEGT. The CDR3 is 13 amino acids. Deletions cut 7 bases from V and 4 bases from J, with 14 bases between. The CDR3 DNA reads TGTGCCAGCACCTCGGGGGGCGAATACGAGCAGTACTTC. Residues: CASTSGGEYEQYF.

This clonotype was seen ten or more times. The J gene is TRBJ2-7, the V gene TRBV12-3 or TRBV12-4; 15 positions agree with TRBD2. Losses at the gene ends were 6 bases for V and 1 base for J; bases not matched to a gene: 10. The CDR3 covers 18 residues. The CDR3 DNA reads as TGTGCCAGCAGACCCGGACTAGCGGGAGGGCCGGGGTCCTACGAGCAGTACTTC. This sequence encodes CASRPGLAGGPGSYEQYF.

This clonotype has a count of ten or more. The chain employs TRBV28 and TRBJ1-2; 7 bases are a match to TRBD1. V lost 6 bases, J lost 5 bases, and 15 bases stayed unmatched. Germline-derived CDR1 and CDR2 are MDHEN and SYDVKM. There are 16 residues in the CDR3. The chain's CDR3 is CASRQTGTKGHYGYTF. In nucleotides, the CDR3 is TGTGCCAGCAGGCAGACAGGGACAAAGGGTCATTATGGCTACACCTTC.

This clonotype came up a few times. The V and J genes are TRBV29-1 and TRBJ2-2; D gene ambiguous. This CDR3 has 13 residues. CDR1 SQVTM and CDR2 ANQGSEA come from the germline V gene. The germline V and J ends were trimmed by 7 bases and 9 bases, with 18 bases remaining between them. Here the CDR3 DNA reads TGCAGCGCACAAATCGAGGTGGGCAGGGAGCTGTTTTTT. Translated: CSAQIEVGRELFF.

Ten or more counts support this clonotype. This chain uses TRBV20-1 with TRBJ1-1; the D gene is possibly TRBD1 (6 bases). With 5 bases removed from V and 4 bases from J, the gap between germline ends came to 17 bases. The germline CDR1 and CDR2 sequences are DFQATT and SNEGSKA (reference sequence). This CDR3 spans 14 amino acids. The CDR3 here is CSAPKGGTGTEAFF. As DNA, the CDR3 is TGCAGTGCTCCAAAGGGGGGAACTGGCACTGAAGCTTTCTTT.

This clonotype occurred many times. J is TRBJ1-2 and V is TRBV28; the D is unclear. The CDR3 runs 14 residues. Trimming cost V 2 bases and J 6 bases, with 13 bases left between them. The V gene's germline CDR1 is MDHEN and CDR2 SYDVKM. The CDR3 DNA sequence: TGTGCCAGCAGTTTAAGAGTCCCGGGCAATGGCTACACCTTC. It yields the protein CASSLRVPGNGYTF.

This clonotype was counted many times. CDR3: CASSPQGASEKLFF. CDR3 in DNA: TGTGCCAGCAGCCCACAGGGGGCAAGTGAAAAACTGTTTTTT. This chain links TRBV6-5 with TRBJ1-4, with 9 bases that match TRBD1. The germline CDR1 and CDR2 sequences are MNHEY and SVGAGI. The CDR3 is 14 residues long. Losses at the gene ends were 6 bases for V and 7 bases for J; bases not matched to a gene: 6.

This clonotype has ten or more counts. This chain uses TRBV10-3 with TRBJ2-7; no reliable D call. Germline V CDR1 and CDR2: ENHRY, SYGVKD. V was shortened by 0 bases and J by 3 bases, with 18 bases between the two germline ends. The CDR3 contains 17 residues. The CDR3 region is CAISESLWKDRDYEQYF. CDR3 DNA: TGTGCCATCAGTGAGTCCTTATGGAAGGACCGAGACTACGAGCAGTACTTC.

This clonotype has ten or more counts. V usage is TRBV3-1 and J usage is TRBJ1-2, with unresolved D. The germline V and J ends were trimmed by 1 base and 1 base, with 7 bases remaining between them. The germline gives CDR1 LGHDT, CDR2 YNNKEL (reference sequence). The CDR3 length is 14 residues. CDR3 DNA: TGTGCCAGCAGCCAAGTAAACGGTAACTATGGCTACACCTTC. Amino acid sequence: CASSQVNGNYGYTF.

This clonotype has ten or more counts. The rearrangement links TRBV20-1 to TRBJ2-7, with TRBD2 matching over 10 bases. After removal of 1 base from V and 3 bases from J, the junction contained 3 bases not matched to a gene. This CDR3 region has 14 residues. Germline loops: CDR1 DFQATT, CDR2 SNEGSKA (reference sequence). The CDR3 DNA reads TGCAGTGCTAGAGCCTTAGCGGGAGGCTACGAGCAGTACTTC. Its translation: CSARALAGGYEQYF.

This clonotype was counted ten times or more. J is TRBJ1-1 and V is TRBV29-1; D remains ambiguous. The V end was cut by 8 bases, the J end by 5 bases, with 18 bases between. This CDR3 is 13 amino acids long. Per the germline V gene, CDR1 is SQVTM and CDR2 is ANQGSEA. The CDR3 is CSTGTTKLTEAFF. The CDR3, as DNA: TGCAGCACTGGCACGACAAAATTGACTGAAGCTTTCTTT.

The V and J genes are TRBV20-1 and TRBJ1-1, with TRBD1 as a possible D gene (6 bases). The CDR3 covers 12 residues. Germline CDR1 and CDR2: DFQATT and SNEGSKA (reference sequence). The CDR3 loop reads CRGTTGNTEAFF. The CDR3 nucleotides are TGCAGAGGCACGACAGGGAACACTGAAGCTTTCTTT.

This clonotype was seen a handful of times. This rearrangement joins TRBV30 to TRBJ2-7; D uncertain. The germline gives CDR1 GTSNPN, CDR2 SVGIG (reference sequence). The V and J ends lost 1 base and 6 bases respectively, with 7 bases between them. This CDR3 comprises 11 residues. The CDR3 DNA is TGTGCCTGGAGTGGAGCCTCCGAGCAGTACTTC. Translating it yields CAWSGASEQYF.

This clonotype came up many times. The chain's CDR3 is CSAAWHEQFF. The CDR3 DNA follows: TGCAGTGCTGCCTGGCATGAGCAGTTCTTC. The chain links TRBV20-1 to TRBJ2-1, with D unclear. From germline, CDR1 is DFQATT and CDR2 SNEGSKA (reference sequence). The CDR3 is 10 amino acids. Deletions cut 5 bases from V and 8 bases from J, with 7 bases between.

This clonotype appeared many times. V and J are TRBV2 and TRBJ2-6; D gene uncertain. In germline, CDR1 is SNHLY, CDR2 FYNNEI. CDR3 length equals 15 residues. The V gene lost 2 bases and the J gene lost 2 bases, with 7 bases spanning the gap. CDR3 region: CASSERAAGANVLTF. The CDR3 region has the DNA TGTGCCAGCAGTGAACGGGCAGCTGGGGCCAACGTCCTGACTTTC.

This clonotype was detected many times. The CDR3 DNA follows: TGTGCCAGCAGTTACGATCTCACTAGCGGCACCTACGAGCAGTACTTC. It specifies CASSYDLTSGTYEQYF. V usage is TRBV7-2 and J usage is TRBJ2-7; the match to TRBD2 covers 8 bases. CDR3 length: 16 amino acids. Germline V gene data show CDR1 as SGHTA and CDR2 as FQGNSA. The V gene end was trimmed by 6 bases and the J gene end by 2 bases; junction bases not matched to a gene: 12.

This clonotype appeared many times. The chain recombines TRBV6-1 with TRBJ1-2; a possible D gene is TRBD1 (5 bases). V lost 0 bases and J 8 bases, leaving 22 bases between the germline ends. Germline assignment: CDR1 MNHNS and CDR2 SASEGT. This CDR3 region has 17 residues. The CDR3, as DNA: TGTGCCAGCAGTGAAGCTCTTTCTTCCCCCAGGGAAGGCGGCTACACCTTC. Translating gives CASSEALSSPREGGYTF.

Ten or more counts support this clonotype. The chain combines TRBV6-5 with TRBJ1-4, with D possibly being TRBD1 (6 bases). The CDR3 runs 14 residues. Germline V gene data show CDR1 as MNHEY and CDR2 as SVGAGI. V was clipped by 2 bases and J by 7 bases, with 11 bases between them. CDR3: CASSYRGRVEKLFF. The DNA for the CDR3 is TGTGCCAGCAGTTACAGGGGGAGGGTTGAAAAACTGTTTTTT.

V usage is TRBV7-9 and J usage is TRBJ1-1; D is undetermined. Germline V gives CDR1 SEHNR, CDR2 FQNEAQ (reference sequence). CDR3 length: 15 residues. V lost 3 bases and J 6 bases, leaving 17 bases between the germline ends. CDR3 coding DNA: TGTGCCAGCAGCTTGTGGTCTGGACTAGAGGCTGAAGCTTTCTTT. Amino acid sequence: CASSLWSGLEAEAFF.

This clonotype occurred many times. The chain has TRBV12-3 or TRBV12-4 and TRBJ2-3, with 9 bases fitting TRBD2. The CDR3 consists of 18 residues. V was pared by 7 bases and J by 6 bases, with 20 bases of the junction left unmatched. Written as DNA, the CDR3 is TGTGCCAGCATTATGGGCTCGTTAGCGGGAGTCCTGGGGGATACGCAGTATTTT. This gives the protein CASIMGSLAGVLGDTQYF.

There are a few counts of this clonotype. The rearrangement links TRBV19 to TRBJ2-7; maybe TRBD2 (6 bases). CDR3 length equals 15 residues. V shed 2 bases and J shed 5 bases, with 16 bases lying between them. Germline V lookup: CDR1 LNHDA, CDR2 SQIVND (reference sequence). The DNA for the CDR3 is TGTGCCAGTAGTATAACCGGGACTGCCACGGACGAGCAGTACTTC. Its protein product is CASSITGTATDEQYF.

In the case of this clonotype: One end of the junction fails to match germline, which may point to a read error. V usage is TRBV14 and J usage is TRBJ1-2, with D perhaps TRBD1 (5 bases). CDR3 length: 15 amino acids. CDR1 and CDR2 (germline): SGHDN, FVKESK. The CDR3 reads CASSLSGYSNYGHTF. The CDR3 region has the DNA TGTGCCAGCAGCCTATCAGGGTATAGCAACTATGGCCACACCTTC.

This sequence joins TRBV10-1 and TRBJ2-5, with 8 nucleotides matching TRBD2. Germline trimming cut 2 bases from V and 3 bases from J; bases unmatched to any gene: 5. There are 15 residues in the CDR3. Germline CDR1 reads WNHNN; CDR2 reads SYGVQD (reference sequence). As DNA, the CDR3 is TGCGCCAGCAGTGAGGCTAGCGGGCTTAAAGAGACCCAGTACTTC. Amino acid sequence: CASSEASGLKETQYF.